One sample yielded the 14 T cell receptor beta chains listed below, sequenced in a study of blood T cell repertoires in COVID-19. The protocol was immunoSEQ multiplex PCR, while the TCRdb copy is restricted to in-frame clones and leaves out a portion. The sample consists of 50,000 to 60,000 clones, about 88% of them appearing once. The material sequenced was peripheral blood. All receptors come from a man aged 55 to 70 with acute or convalescent COVID-19.

This chain connects TRBV10-1 to TRBJ2-7; no firm D call. The V end lost 2 bases, the J end lost 0 bases, and 5 bases lay between the germline ends. The CDR3 consists of 13 residues. Per germline, CDR1 WNHNN and CDR2 SYGVQD (reference sequence). This CDR3 reads CASSEGSSYEQYF. CDR3 bases: TGCGCCAGCAGTGAGGGCAGCTCCTACGAGCAGTACTTC.

The rearrangement joins TRBV12-5 to TRBJ2-3, with 12 bases matching TRBD2. The CDR3 length is 19 residues. Per the germline V gene, CDR1 is LGHNT and CDR2 is FRNRAP. V lost 0 bases and J lost 4; bases outside the gene matches: 11. The CDR3 DNA sequence: TGTGCTAGTGGTTTGGTACTAGCGGGGGGACCCTATCCCCCAGATACGCAGTATTTT. Protein product: CASGLVLAGGPYPPDTQYF.

The rearrangement links TRBV2 to TRBJ1-1; 8 nucleotides align to TRBD1. The CDR3 spans 12 residues. The V segment lost 6 bases and the J segment 12 bases; nucleotides outside the gene matches: 9. Germline values: CDR1 SNHLY, CDR2 FYNNEI. The CDR3 nucleotides read TGTGCCAGCAGGGGACAGGTCCTCGAAACTTTCTTT. This encodes CASRGQVLETFF.

The rearrangement links TRBV13 to TRBJ1-3; D perhaps matches TRBD1 (5 bases). The germline gives CDR1 PRHDT, CDR2 FYEKMQ (reference sequence). V was shortened by 1 base and J by 9 bases, with 7 bases between the two germline ends. The CDR3 length is 12 residues. Written as DNA, the CDR3 is TGTGCCAGCAGCTTAGCCGGGGGCACCATATATTTT. Translated: CASSLAGGTIYF.

The rearrangement links TRBV27 to TRBJ1-1; 8 bases fit TRBD1. The V and J ends lost 4 bases and 0 bases, in that order; junction bases with no gene match: 10. This CDR3 contains 17 residues. Looked up from germline, CDR1 is MNHEY and CDR2 is SMNVEV (reference sequence). CDR3 amino acids: CASSYDRGYGMNTEAFF. The DNA of the CDR3 is TGTGCCAGCAGTTATGACAGGGGATATGGGATGAACACTGAAGCTTTCTTT.

The rearrangement links TRBV5-1 to TRBJ2-5; 10 bases map to TRBD2. The CDR3 spans 16 residues. Germline loops: CDR1 SGHRS, CDR2 YFSETQ. Losses at the gene ends were 0 bases for V and 2 bases for J; bases not matched to a gene: 4. CDR3 nucleotide sequence: TGCGCCAGCAGCTTGGCCGCTAGCGGGGGTCAAGAGACCCAGTACTTC. It specifies CASSLAASGGQETQYF.

The V call is TRBV2, the J call TRBJ2-7, with a tentative D call TRBD1 (6 bases). The CDR3 length is 14 residues. CDR1 and CDR2 from the germline V gene are SNHLY and FYNNEI. V lost 1 base and J 10 bases, leaving 17 bases between the germline ends. CDR3 sequence reads: CASSEGQGLLPQYF. CDR3 in DNA: TGTGCCAGCAGTGAAGGGCAGGGGTTATTGCCCCAGTACTTC.

The genes are TRBV7-9 and TRBJ2-1; the D is unclear. The CDR3 has 13 residues. Germline V gives CDR1 SEHNR, CDR2 FQNEAQ (reference sequence). V lost 7 bases and J lost 7, with 14 bases in between. CDR3 amino acids: CASTPSGANEQFF. The DNA for the CDR3 is TGTGCCAGCACCCCTTCGGGTGCAAATGAGCAGTTCTTC.

This clone was seen only a few times. The V gene is TRBV18, the J gene TRBJ2-2; 7 nucleotides match TRBD1. This CDR3 has 11 residues. The germline CDR1 and CDR2 sequences are KGHSH and LQKENI. Unmatched junction bases numbered 3, after V lost 8 bases and J lost 9 bases. The CDR3 DNA follows: TGTGCCAGCCGACAGGGACGGGAGCTGTTTTTT. Translation gives CASRQGRELFF.

This chain joins TRBV11-3 and TRBJ2-5; perhaps TRBD1 as D (6 bases). In germline, CDR1 is SGHNT, CDR2 YENEEA. The V gene lost 1 base and the J gene lost 7 bases, with 10 bases spanning the gap. This CDR3 is built from 13 residues. Here the CDR3 DNA reads TGTGCCAGCAGCTTAGTGGACAGAGGGACCCAGTACTTC. It translates to CASSLVDRGTQYF.

In this sample, this clone turned up once. This rearrangement joins TRBV12-3 or TRBV12-4 to TRBJ1-1; D ambiguous. The CDR3 extends over 13 amino acids. The V and J ends lost 6 bases and 0 bases respectively, with 8 bases between them. The CDR3 region has the DNA TGTGCCAGCAGCAGGCAGATGAACACTGAAGCTTTCTTT. Translation gives CASSRQMNTEAFF.

This clone was observed once. The J gene is TRBJ1-1, the V gene TRBV5-5; TRBD1 matches 7 bases. From germline, CDR1 is SGHKS and CDR2 YYEKEE (reference sequence). V lost 4 bases, J lost 2 bases, and 11 bases stayed unmatched. CDR3 length: 16 amino acids. The CDR3 here is CASSAGQKLPNTEAFF. The CDR3 coding sequence is TGTGCCAGCAGCGCGGGACAGAAGTTACCTAACACTGAAGCTTTCTTT.

This chain connects TRBV19 to TRBJ2-5; maybe TRBD2 (6 bases). The CDR3 has 13 residues. V lost 3 bases, J lost 9 bases, and 14 bases lay in between. CDR1 and CDR2 (germline): LNHDA, SQIVND (reference sequence). The CDR3 bases are TGTGCCAGTAGTATCCGACGGACGGGGGCCCAGTACTTC. It is translated as CASSIRRTGAQYF.

The V call is TRBV7-9, the J call TRBJ1-2; D is undetermined. The CDR3 is 13 amino acids. Trimming removed 3 bases at V and 0 bases at J, with 5 bases between. Germline loops: CDR1 SEHNR, CDR2 FQNEAQ (reference sequence). CDR3 loop: CASSFDSNYGYTF. As DNA, the CDR3 is TGTGCCAGCAGCTTTGACTCTAACTATGGCTACACCTTC.